This T cell receptor beta chain was recorded in a study of blood T cells in healthy people across ages. Donors each provided 8 to 10 milliliters of peripheral blood. The study's findings and limits: Older individuals had lower TCR beta diversity per million T cells (the decline was roughly linear). Long-lived donors carried more naive CD4+ cells and greater diversity than aged donors.

For this clonotype: Its matching antigen is unknown.

Alongside a J-beta primer mix, a sample-barcoded 5' primer served in a second PCR lasting about 6 to 12 cycles. Each cDNA molecule received a tag from a template-switch adaptor that had 12 random nucleotides. TCRdb used MiXCR to reprocess the 5' RACE reads, holding one entry per CDR3 protein. The data show over 1,300,000 distinct CDR3 sequences, around 59% seen once. The sequenced sample consisted of blood. This receptor was obtained from a man between 18 and 35 years old in good health.

This CDR3 reads CSARISGNVHEQYF. The CDR3, as DNA: TGCAGTGCTAGAATTAGCGGGAATGTCCACGAGCAGTACTTC. The chain is built from TRBV20-1 and TRBJ2-5; the match to TRBD2 covers 8 bases. The tail of the sequence fits TRBJ2-7 better, so the J call may be wrong. The germline gives CDR1 DFQATT, CDR2 SNEGSKA (reference sequence). This CDR3 is built from 14 residues.